Each of the 29 T cell receptor beta chains below was sequenced from the same sample in a study of early T cells in non-severe SARS-CoV-2 infection. Each CDR3 protein is one row after TCRdb ran MiXCR on the 5' RACE reads. The table has 15,000 to 25,000 distinct CDR3 sequences, roughly 4.3% seen once. Sample: whole blood. These receptors came from an adult who was a healthcare worker with PCR-confirmed SARS-CoV-2 infection or an uninfected control (not recorded which).

This clonotype was recorded at least ten times. The rearrangement uses TRBV10-3 and TRBJ2-2, with D unclear. The CDR3 length is 13 residues. V lost 7 bases and J 1 base, leaving 7 bases between the germline ends. CDR1 is ENHRY, CDR2 SYGVKD, per germline. DNA for the CDR3: TGTGCCATCATGCGAGTGAACACCGGGGAGCTGTTTTTT. It is translated as CAIMRVNTGELFF.

This clonotype was counted ten times or more. The chain links TRBV2 to TRBJ2-7; 7 bases fit TRBD1. This CDR3 is built from 14 residues. J lost 5 bases, V lost 3 bases, and 7 bases had no gene match. Per germline, CDR1 SNHLY and CDR2 FYNNEI. CDR3 protein: CASSEVGTDHEQYF. The CDR3 DNA follows: TGTGCCAGCAGTGAGGTGGGGACAGACCACGAGCAGTACTTC.

The chain couples TRBV6-5 to TRBJ2-7; no clear D gene. From germline, CDR1 is MNHEY and CDR2 SVGAGI. This CDR3 spans 16 amino acids. V was shortened by 2 bases and J by 5 bases, with 19 bases between the two germline ends. The CDR3 protein is CASSYRSPGLGNEQYF. The CDR3 nucleotides are TGTGCCAGCAGTTACAGGAGCCCGGGCTTAGGAAACGAGCAGTACTTC.

This clonotype was recorded at least ten times. The gene calls are TRBV7-2 and TRBJ2-1; TRBD2 matches at 14 bases. The CDR3 has 18 amino acids. Germline values: CDR1 SGHTA, CDR2 FQGNSA. The V gene end was trimmed by 5 bases and the J gene end by 5 bases; junction bases not matched to a gene: 11. The CDR3 protein is CASSLPRTSGGPHNEQFF. CDR3 nucleotide sequence: TGTGCCAGCAGCCTACCCCGGACTAGCGGGGGGCCCCACAATGAGCAGTTCTTC. Supplemented by reference TRBV7-2 and TRBJ2-1, the full variable domain reads GAGVSQSPSNKVTEKGKDVELRCDPISGHTALYWYRQSLGQGLEFLIYFQGNSAPDKSGLPSDRFSAERTGGSVSTLTIQRTQQEDSAVYLCASSLPRTSGGPHNEQFFGPGTRLTVL.

The table lists this clonotype with many counts. The chain couples TRBV30 to TRBJ1-2; D gene unclear. Per germline, CDR1 GTSNPN and CDR2 SVGIG (reference sequence). Trimming pared 0 bases from V and 2 bases from J, leaving 7 bases between. The CDR3 totals 13 residues. CDR3 in amino acids: CAWSVGQNYGYTF. DNA of the CDR3: TGTGCCTGGAGTGTCGGGCAGAACTATGGCTACACCTTC.

In its sample, this clonotype was seen many times. The rearrangement links TRBV9 to TRBJ2-1, with 12 bases fitting TRBD2. The CDR3 is 18 amino acids. The ends lost 0 bases at V and 4 bases at J; junction bases unmatched: 8. Germline CDR1 reads SGDLS; CDR2 reads YYNGEE. The DNA for the CDR3 is TGTGCCAGCAGCGTAGGAGGTGGAGGACTAGCGGGATACAATGAGCAGTTCTTC. It translates to CASSVGGGGLAGYNEQFF.

In DNA form, the CDR3 reads TGTGCCAGCAGTGAAGCGGGGGGACAGGGGGTCAATGAGCAGTTCTTC. As protein: CASSEAGGQGVNEQFF. The chain is built from TRBV25-1 and TRBJ2-1, with 11 bases matching TRBD1. After removal of 2 bases from V and 6 bases from J, the junction contained 6 bases not matched to a gene. Germline assignment: CDR1 MGHDK and CDR2 SYGVNS. CDR3 size: 16 residues. The whole variable domain, remainder taken from reference TRBV25-1 and TRBJ2-1, is EADIYQTPRYLVIGTGKKITLECSQTMGHDKMYWYQQDPGMELHLIHYSYGVNSTEKGDLSSESTVSRIRTEHFPLTLESARPSHTSQYLCASSEAGGQGVNEQFFGPGTRLTVL.

In this sample, this clonotype turned up many times. The chain combines TRBV28 with TRBJ1-5; possible D gene TRBD1, 5 bases. CDR3 length equals 13 residues. CDR1 MDHEN and CDR2 SYDVKM come from the germline V gene. V was trimmed by 2 bases and J by 9 bases, leaving 11 bases between them. CDR3 sequence: CASSLQTVLPQHF. The CDR3 nucleotides are TGTGCCAGCAGTTTACAGACAGTTCTGCCCCAGCATTTT.

By frequency in the sample, this clonotype is medium-sized. The chain is built from TRBV6-5 and TRBJ2-3, with unresolved D. Between the trimmed V and J ends, which lost 2 bases and 2 bases, there was a span of 11 bases. Germline V gene data show CDR1 as MNHEY and CDR2 as SVGAGI. The CDR3 extends over 15 amino acids. The DNA of the CDR3 is TGTGCCAGCAGTTACGGGGTCTCCGCCACAGATACGCAGTATTTT. Translating gives CASSYGVSATDTQYF.

At least ten counts were recorded for this clonotype. The J gene is TRBJ1-1, the V gene TRBV29-1, with TRBD1 as a possible D gene (6 bases). Trimming removed 7 bases at V and 3 bases at J, with 12 bases between. The CDR3 length is 12 residues. Germline V gives CDR1 SQVTM, CDR2 ANQGSEA. CDR3 amino acids: CSGGDTYTEAFF. The CDR3 bases are TGCAGCGGGGGGGACACCTACACTGAAGCTTTCTTT.

The chain links TRBV6-5 to TRBJ1-2; TRBD1 might be the D (5 bases). The germline gives CDR1 MNHEY, CDR2 SVGAGI. This CDR3 is 14 amino acids long. Trimming left V 6 bases short and J 1 base short, with 12 bases between. The CDR3 spells CASSSDSYNYGYTF. The CDR3 bases are TGTGCCAGCAGCAGCGACAGCTATAACTATGGCTACACCTTC.

There are many counts of this clonotype. The J gene is TRBJ2-1, the V gene TRBV20-1; 13 bases fit TRBD2. The CDR3 is 19 residues long. The V gene end was trimmed by 6 bases and the J gene end by 4 bases; junction bases not matched to a gene: 18. Germline CDR1 is DFQATT and CDR2 is SNEGSKA (reference sequence). The CDR3 sequence: CSANAHTSGGADSYNEQFF. CDR3 DNA: TGCAGTGCAAACGCACATACTAGCGGGGGGGCAGATAGTTACAATGAGCAGTTCTTC.

This clonotype has at least ten counts. The V call is TRBV12-3 or TRBV12-4, the J call TRBJ2-2; TRBD1 matches at 7 bases. V was pared by 3 bases and J by 3 bases, with 4 bases of the junction left unmatched. This CDR3 spans 15 amino acids. DNA for the CDR3: TGTGCCAGCAGTTTTAGGCAGGGGGACACCGGGGAGCTGTTTTTT. This gives the protein CASSFRQGDTGELFF.

This clonotype was seen many times. Here the CDR3 DNA reads TGTGCCAGCAGCTACTACAGGGGGTTCAATCAGCCCCAGCATTTT. Translated, it gives CASSYYRGFNQPQHF. V and J are TRBV5-8 and TRBJ1-5; 8 nucleotides align to TRBD1. CDR3 length: 15 residues. CDR1 and CDR2 from the germline V gene are SGHTS and YDEGEE. V shed 3 bases, J shed 3 bases, and the junction held 5 bases outside the gene matches.

This clonotype showed up many times. The chain employs TRBV5-1 and TRBJ2-7; D is perhaps TRBD1 (6 bases). V dropped 4 bases and J dropped 4 bases, with 15 bases sitting between them. The CDR3 is made up of 14 amino acids. Germline assignment: CDR1 SGHRS and CDR2 YFSETQ. CDR3 region: CASSLGQPEYEQYF. The CDR3 DNA reads as TGCGCCAGCAGCCTCGGACAGCCAGAATACGAGCAGTACTTC.

This clonotype has a count of ten or more. The chain couples TRBV7-9 to TRBJ2-6; D gene uncertain. Germline V gives CDR1 SEHNR, CDR2 FQNEAQ (reference sequence). CDR3 size: 10 residues. The V and J ends lost 3 bases and 9 bases respectively, with 0 bases between them. CDR3 protein: CASSFNVLTF. In DNA, the CDR3 is TGTGCCAGCAGCTTCAACGTCCTGACTTTC.

This clonotype was seen at least ten times. The chain's CDR3 is CASSQDGAWRAEQYF. The CDR3, as DNA: TGTGCCAGCAGCCAAGATGGGGCGTGGCGAGCAGAGCAGTACTTC. The gene calls are TRBV3-1 and TRBJ2-7, with D possibly being TRBD1 (5 bases). This CDR3 comprises 15 residues. The V gene's germline CDR1 is LGHDT and CDR2 YNNKEL (reference sequence). V lost 0 bases, J lost 7 bases, and 16 bases lay in between.

This clonotype has only a few counts. The rearrangement joins TRBV3-1 to TRBJ1-4; no firm D call. Between the trimmed V and J ends, which lost 0 bases and 8 bases, there was a span of 10 bases. This CDR3 is built from 14 residues. Per the germline V gene, CDR1 is LGHDT and CDR2 is YNNKEL (reference sequence). The CDR3 DNA sequence: TGTGCCAGCAGCCAAGAGGGAGGAGACGAAAAACTGTTTTTT. It codes for CASSQEGGDEKLFF.

This clonotype was detected many times. The rearrangement links TRBV20-1 to TRBJ2-1, with D tentatively TRBD2 (5 bases). Germline V gene sequence: CDR1 DFQATT, CDR2 SNEGSKA (reference sequence). The V end was cut by 4 bases, the J end by 8 bases, with 12 bases between. CDR3 length: 12 residues. In DNA, the CDR3 is TGCAGTGCTACCCCCGGACTCTATGAGCAGTTCTTC. It yields the protein CSATPGLYEQFF.

The chain is built from TRBV10-3 and TRBJ2-5; 10 nucleotides align to TRBD2. The CDR3 runs to 16 residues. The germline gives CDR1 ENHRY, CDR2 SYGVKD. V trimming: 2 bases; J trimming: 2 bases; junction bases outside the gene matches: 5. The CDR3 loop is CAISERVSGGQETQYF. CDR3 nucleotide sequence: TGTGCCATCAGTGAGAGGGTTAGCGGGGGGCAAGAGACCCAGTACTTC.

This clonotype was detected many times. This chain uses TRBV12-3 or TRBV12-4 with TRBJ2-3; possibly TRBD1 or TRBD2 for D (6 bases each). The CDR3 sequence is 15 residues long. V shed 5 bases and J shed 5 bases, with 17 bases lying between them. The CDR3 nucleotides are TGTGCCAGCAGTCCAGCGAGGGGGGCGGGAGATACGCAGTATTTT. This encodes CASSPARGAGDTQYF.

This clonotype was found many times. V and J are TRBV3-1 and TRBJ2-5; unclear D gene. The CDR3 has 14 amino acids. Germline CDR1 reads LGHDT; CDR2 reads YNNKEL (reference sequence). V gave up 1 base and J gave up 4 bases, with 10 bases separating them. This CDR3 is CASSQGTATETQYF. The CDR3 nucleotides are TGTGCCAGCAGCCAAGGTACGGCAACAGAGACCCAGTACTTC.

This clonotype was counted many times. The rearrangement links TRBV7-2 to TRBJ1-5, with a weak D call TRBD1 (5 bases). Germline V gene lookup returns CDR1 SGHTA and CDR2 FQGNSA. The germline V and J ends were trimmed by 5 bases and 7 bases, with 18 bases remaining between them. The CDR3 has 15 amino acids. The CDR3 DNA sequence: TGTGCCAGCAGCCGCACGGGACCTCTATGGCAGCCCCAGCATTTT. Translation: CASSRTGPLWQPQHF.

This clonotype was detected a few times. This chain joins TRBV2 and TRBJ1-5; D gene ambiguous. CDR3 length: 12 amino acids. Germline loops: CDR1 SNHLY, CDR2 FYNNEI. Trimming stripped 7 bases from V and 5 bases from J, with 9 bases between. The CDR3 protein is CASTIGHQPQHF. CDR3 DNA sequence: TGTGCCAGCACAATAGGACATCAGCCCCAGCATTTT.

This clonotype was seen repeatedly, ten times or more. V is TRBV29-1 and J is TRBJ2-5; 8 bases are a match to TRBD1. This CDR3 has 13 residues. CDR1 is SQVTM and CDR2 is ANQGSEA in the germline V gene. The J segment lost 4 bases and the V segment lost 5 bases, leaving 6 bases of the junction unmatched. The chain's CDR3 is CSVRSTGVETQYF. The CDR3 bases are TGCAGCGTTAGATCGACAGGGGTAGAGACCCAGTACTTC.

This clonotype was seen a handful of times. The V gene is TRBV5-7, the J gene TRBJ1-5; 9 nucleotides agree with TRBD1. TRBV5-7 has ORF status, its function being uncertain. This CDR3 is 15 amino acids long. The V segment lost 7 bases and the J segment 9 bases; nucleotides outside the gene matches: 14. The CDR3 coding sequence is TGTGCCAGCTTGTGGGACAGGGTCCCTGATCGGCCCCAGCATTTT. Protein product: CASLWDRVPDRPQHF.

The chain joins TRBV24-1 to TRBJ2-1; either TRBD1 or TRBD2 may fit D (5 bases each). V was shortened by 10 bases and J by 0 bases, with 9 bases between the two germline ends. The CDR3 is made up of 13 amino acids. In germline, CDR1 is KGHDR, CDR2 SFDVKD. The CDR3 sequence is CATGDGSYNEQFF. DNA for the CDR3: TGTGCCACGGGGGACGGCTCCTACAATGAGCAGTTCTTC.

This clonotype occurred many times. J is TRBJ2-5 and V is TRBV12-5; 7 positions match TRBD1. The J segment lost 2 bases and the V segment lost 0 bases, leaving 12 bases of the junction unmatched. CDR3 length: 18 residues. Per germline, CDR1 LGHNT and CDR2 FRNRAP. The CDR3 coding sequence is TGTGCTAGTGGTTTGGTACCATGGGCAGGGGGATCACAAGAGACCCAGTACTTC. Protein: CASGLVPWAGGSQETQYF.

The table lists this clonotype with many counts. The rearrangement links TRBV7-2 to TRBJ1-4; D is possibly TRBD1 (5 bases). With 8 bases removed from V and 7 bases from J, the gap between germline ends came to 14 bases. This CDR3 contains 13 residues. CDR1 and CDR2 (germline): SGHTA, FQGNSA. The CDR3 loop is CASGTRATEKLFF. The CDR3 DNA follows: TGTGCCAGCGGGACGAGGGCGACTGAAAAACTGTTTTTT.